This record covers a single TCR beta chain. Its antigen is unknown. The data stem from a study of T cells after posttransplantation cyclophosphamide. General study results and limits: TRB clonality was highly associated with recipient CMV seropositivity and reactivation. Later blood repertoires were often dominated by clones from the donor CD8+ memory compartment. Blood and skin or GI T cell repertoires showed limited TRB overlap.

This CDR3 region has 15 residues. Germline V CDR1 and CDR2: SGHTS, YDEGEE. The V gene end was trimmed by 0 bases and the J gene end by 4 bases; junction bases not matched to a gene: 7. Clones were read by immunoSEQ multiplex PCR, and TCRdb kept only the in-frame ones, dropping some. The sample carries approximately 52,000 clones, about 86% recorded once. Sequencing input: PBMCs. This sequence was found in a man aged 25 to 40 with a blood cancer, CMV-positive, and with a related stem cell donor. This chain links TRBV5-8 with TRBJ2-7, with TRBD2 identical over 7 bases. The CDR3 DNA is TGTGCCAGCAGCTTGGGGTCGTGGGAGGGATACGAGCAGTACTTC. This sequence encodes CASSLGSWEGYEQYF.